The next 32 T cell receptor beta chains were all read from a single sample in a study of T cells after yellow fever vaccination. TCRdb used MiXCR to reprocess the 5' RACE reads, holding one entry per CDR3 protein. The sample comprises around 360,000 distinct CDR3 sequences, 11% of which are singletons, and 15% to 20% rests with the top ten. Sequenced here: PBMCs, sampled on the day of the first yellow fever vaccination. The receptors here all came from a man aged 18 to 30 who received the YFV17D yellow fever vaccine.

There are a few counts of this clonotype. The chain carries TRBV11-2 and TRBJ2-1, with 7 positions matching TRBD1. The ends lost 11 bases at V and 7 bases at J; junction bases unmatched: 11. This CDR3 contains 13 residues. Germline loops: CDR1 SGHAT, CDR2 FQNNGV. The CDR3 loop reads CAGGRGWGNEQFF. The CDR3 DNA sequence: TGTGCCGGGGGCAGGGGGTGGGGGAATGAGCAGTTCTTC.

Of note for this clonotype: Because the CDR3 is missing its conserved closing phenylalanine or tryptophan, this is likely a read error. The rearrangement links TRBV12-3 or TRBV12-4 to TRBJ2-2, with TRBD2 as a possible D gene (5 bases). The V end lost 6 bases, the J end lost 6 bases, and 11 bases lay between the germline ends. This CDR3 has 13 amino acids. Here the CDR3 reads CASRPLGAGELFS. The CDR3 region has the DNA TGTGCCAGCAGACCCCTCGGGGCCGGGGAGCTGTTTTCT.

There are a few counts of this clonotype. The CDR3 coding sequence is TGTGCCAGCAGCGTCGGACTAGCGGACACAGATACGCAGTATTTT. Translating gives CASSVGLADTDTQYF. The genes are TRBV9 and TRBJ2-3, with 10 bases that match TRBD2. The CDR3 totals 15 residues. CDR1 and CDR2 from the germline V gene are SGDLS and YYNGEE. The trim removed 2 bases at V and 2 bases at J, leaving 2 bases unmatched. The complete variable domain, with remaining parts taken from reference TRBV9 and TRBJ2-3, reads DSGVTQTPKHLITATGQRVTLRCSPRSGDLSVYWYQQSLDQGLQFLIQYYNGEERAKGNILERFSAQQFPDLHSELNLSSLELGDSALYFCASSVGLADTDTQYFGPGTRLTVL.

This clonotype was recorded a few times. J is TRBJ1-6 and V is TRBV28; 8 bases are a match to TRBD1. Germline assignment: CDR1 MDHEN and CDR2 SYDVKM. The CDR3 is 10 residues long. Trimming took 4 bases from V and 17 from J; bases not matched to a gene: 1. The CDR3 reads CASSWGQVHF. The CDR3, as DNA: TGTGCCAGCAGTTGGGGACAGGTCCACTTT.

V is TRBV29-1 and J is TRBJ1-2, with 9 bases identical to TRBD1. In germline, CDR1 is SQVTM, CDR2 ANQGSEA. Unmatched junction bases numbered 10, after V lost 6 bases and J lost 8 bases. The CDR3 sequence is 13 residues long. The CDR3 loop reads CSVTGTGPLGYTF. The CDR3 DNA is TGCAGCGTCACCGGGACAGGGCCCCTCGGCTACACCTTC.

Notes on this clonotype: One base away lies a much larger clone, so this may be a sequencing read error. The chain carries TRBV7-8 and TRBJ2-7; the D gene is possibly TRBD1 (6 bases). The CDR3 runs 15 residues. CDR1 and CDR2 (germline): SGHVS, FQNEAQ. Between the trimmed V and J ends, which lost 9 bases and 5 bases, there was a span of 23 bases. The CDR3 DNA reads TGTGCCAGTTTAAATCCGCTCCAGGGGAAGGACGAGCAGTACTTC. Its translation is CASLNPLQGKDEQYF.

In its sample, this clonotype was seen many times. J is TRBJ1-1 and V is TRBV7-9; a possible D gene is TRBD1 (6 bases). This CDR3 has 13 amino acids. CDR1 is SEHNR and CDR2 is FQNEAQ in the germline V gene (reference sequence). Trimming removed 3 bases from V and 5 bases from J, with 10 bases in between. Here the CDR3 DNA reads TGTGCCAGCAGCTTGGGGGCGGGTACTGAAGCTTTCTTT. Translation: CASSLGAGTEAFF.

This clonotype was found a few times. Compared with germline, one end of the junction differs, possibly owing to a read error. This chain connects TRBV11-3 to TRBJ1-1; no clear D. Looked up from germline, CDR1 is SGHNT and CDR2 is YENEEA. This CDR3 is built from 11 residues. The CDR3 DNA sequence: TGTGCCAGCAGCTTAGGTTCGTACCCCTCTTTT. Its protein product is CASSLGSYPSF.

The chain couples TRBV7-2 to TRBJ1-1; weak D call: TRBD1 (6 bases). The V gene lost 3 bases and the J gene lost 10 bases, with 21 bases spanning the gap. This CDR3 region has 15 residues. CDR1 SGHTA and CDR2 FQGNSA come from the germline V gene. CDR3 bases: TGTGCCAGCAGCTTCCCCCTCGGGGGGCGGAGGTTAGCTTTCTTT. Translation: CASSFPLGGRRLAFF.

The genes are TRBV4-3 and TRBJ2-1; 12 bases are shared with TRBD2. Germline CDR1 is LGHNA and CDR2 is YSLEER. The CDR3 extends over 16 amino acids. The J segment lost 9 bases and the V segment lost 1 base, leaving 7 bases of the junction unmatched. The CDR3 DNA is TGCGCCAGCAGCCAAGCTAGCGGGGGGGCCATAGGTGAGCAGTTCTTC. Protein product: CASSQASGGAIGEQFF.

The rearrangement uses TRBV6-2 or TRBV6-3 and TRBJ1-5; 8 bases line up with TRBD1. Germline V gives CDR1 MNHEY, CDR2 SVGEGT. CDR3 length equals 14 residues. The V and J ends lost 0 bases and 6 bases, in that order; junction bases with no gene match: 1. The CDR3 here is CASSYSTGVQPQHF. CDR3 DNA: TGTGCCAGCAGTTACTCGACAGGGGTTCAGCCCCAGCATTTT.

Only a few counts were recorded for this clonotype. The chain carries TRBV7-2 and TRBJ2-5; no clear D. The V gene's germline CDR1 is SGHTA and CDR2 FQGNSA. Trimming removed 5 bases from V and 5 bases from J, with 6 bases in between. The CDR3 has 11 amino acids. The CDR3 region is CASSMIETQYF. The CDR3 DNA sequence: TGTGCCAGCAGCATGATCGAGACCCAGTACTTC. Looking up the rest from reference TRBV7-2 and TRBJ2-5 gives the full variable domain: GAGVSQSPSNKVTEKGKDVELRCDPISGHTALYWYRQSLGQGLEFLIYFQGNSAPDKSGLPSDRFSAERTGGSVSTLTIQRTQQEDSAVYLCASSMIETQYFGPGTRLLVL.

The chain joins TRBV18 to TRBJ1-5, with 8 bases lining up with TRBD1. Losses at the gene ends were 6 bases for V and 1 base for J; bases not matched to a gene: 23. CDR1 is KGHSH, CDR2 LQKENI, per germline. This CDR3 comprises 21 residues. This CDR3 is CASSRYRTGSGLDWSNQPQHF. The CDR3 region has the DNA TGTGCCAGCTCCCGCTACCGGACAGGGTCCGGTTTAGATTGGAGCAATCAGCCCCAGCATTTT.

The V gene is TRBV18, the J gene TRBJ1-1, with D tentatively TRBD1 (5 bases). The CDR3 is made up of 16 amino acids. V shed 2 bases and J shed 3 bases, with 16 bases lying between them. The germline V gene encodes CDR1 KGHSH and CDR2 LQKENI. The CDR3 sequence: CASSPTQGKRYTEAFF. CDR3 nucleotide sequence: TGTGCCAGCTCACCAACCCAGGGTAAAAGGTACACTGAAGCTTTCTTT.

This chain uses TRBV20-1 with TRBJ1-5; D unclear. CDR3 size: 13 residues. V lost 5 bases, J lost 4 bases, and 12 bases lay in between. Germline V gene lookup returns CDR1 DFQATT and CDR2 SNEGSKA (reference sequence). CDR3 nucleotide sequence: TGCAGTGCTCACGGCGGTGGAAATCAGCCCCAGCATTTT. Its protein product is CSAHGGGNQPQHF.

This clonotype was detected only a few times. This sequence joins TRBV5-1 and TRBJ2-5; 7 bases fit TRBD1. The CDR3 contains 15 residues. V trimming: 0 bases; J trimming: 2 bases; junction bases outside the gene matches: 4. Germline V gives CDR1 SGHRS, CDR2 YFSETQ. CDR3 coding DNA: TGCGCCAGCAGCTTGGCCCCGGGACAGCAAGAGACCCAGTACTTC. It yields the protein CASSLAPGQQETQYF.

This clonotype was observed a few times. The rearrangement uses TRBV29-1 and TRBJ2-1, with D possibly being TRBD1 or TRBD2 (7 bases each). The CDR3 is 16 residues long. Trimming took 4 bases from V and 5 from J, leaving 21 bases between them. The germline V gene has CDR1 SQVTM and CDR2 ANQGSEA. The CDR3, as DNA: TGCAGCGTTGCGGGGGGCGGCGACAGGGCAGACAATGAGCAGTTCTTC. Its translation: CSVAGGGDRADNEQFF.

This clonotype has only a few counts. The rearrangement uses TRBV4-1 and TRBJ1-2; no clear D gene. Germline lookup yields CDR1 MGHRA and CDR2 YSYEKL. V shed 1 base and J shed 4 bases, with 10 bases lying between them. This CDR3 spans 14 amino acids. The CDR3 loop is CASSQGAGTYGYTF. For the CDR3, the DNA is TGCGCCAGCAGCCAAGGAGCAGGAACCTATGGCTACACCTTC.

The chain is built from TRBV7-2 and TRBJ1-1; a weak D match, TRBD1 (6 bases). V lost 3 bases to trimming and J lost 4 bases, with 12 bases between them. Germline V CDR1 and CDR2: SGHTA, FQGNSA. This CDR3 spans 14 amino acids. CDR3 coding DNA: TGTGCCAGCAGCTTTCTACAGGGTGGCACTGAAGCTTTCTTT. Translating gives CASSFLQGGTEAFF.

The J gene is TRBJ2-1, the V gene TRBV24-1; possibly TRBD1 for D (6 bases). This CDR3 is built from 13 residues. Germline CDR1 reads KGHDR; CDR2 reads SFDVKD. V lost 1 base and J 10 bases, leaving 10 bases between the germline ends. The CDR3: CATSDLPGTEQFF. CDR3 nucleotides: TGTGCCACCAGTGATTTACCCGGGACAGAGCAGTTCTTC.

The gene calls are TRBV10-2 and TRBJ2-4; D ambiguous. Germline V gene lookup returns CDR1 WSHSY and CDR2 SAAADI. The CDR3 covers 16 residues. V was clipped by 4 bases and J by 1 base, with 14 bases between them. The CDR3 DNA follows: TGCGCCAGCAGTGCGATACCGAAAGAGGCCAAAAACATTCAGTACTTC. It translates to CASSAIPKEAKNIQYF.

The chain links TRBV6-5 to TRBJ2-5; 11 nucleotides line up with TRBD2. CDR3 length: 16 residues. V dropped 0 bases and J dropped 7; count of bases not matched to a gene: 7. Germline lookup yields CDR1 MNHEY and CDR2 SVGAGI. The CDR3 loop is CASSYSILAGAGTQYF. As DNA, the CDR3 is TGTGCCAGCAGTTACTCGATACTAGCGGGGGCCGGGACCCAGTACTTC.

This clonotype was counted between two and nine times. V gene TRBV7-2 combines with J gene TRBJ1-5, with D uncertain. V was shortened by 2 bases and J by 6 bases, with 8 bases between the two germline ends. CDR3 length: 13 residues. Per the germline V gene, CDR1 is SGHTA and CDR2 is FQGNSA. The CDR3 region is CASSLYPRQPQHF. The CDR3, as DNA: TGTGCCAGCAGCTTATATCCCCGTCAGCCCCAGCATTTT.

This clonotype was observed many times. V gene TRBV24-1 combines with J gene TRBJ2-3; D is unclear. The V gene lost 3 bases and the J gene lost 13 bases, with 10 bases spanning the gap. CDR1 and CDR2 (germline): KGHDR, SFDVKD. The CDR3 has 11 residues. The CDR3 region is CATSDQSREYF. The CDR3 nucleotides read TGTGCCACCAGTGATCAGTCTCGGGAGTATTTT.

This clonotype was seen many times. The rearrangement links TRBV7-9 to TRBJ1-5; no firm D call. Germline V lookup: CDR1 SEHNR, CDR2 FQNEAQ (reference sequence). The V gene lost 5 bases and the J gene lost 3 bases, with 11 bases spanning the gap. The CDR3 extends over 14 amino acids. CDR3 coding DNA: TGTGCCAGCAGCCCCGACCCAGTCAATCAGCCCCAGCATTTT. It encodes CASSPDPVNQPQHF.

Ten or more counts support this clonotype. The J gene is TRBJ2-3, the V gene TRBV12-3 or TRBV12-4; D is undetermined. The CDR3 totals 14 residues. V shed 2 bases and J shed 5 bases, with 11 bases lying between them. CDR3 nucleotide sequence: TGTGCCAGCAGTTTAATGTTAATAGGAGATACGCAGTATTTT. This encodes CASSLMLIGDTQYF.

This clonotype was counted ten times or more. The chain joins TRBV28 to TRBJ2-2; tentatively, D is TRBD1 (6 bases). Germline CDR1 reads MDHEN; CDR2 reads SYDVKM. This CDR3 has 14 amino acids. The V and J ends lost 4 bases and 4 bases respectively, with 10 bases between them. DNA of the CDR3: TGTGCCAGCAGTTCAGGGGTTTTCACCGGGGAGCTGTTTTTT. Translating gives CASSSGVFTGELFF.

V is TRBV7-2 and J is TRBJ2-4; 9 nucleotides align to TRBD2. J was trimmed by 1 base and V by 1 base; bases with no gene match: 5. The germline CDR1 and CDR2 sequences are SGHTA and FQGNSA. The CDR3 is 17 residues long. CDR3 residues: CASSLVAGAGAKNIQYF. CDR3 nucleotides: TGTGCCAGCAGCTTAGTAGCGGGGGCAGGCGCCAAAAACATTCAGTACTTC.

The chain's CDR3 is CASSQDQGSNYGYTF. As DNA, the CDR3 is TGCGCCAGCAGCCAAGACCAGGGGTCTAACTATGGCTACACCTTC. The chain carries TRBV4-1 and TRBJ1-2, with D perhaps matching TRBD1 (6 bases). This CDR3 is built from 15 residues. Germline values: CDR1 MGHRA, CDR2 YSYEKL. V dropped 0 bases and J dropped 0 bases, with 8 bases sitting between them.

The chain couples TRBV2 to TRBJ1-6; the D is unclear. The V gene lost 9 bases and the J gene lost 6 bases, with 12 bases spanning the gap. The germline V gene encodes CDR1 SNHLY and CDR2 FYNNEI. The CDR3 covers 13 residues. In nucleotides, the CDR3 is TGTGCCAGACGCTGGGGTTTTAATTCACCCCTCCACTTT. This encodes CARRWGFNSPLHF.

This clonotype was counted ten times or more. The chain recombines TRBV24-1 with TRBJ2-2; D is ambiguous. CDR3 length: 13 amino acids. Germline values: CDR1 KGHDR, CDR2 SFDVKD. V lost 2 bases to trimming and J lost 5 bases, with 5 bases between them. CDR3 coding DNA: TGTGCCACCAGTGATTGGGCTACCGGGGAGCTGTTTTTT. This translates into CATSDWATGELFF.

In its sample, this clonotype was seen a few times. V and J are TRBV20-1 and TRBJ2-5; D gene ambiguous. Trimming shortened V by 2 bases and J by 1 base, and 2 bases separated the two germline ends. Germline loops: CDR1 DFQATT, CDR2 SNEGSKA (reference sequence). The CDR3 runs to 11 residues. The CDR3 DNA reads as TGCAGTGCTAGACGCCAAGAGACCCAGTACTTC. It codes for CSARRQETQYF.